This TCR beta chain comes out of a study of graft-versus-host responses after intestinal transplantation. Points on this clone: Its specificity is not known.

Whole-study results and caveats: GvH clones surfaced in recipient marrow, some emerging earlier in ileum or blood.

Assay: immunoSEQ multiplex PCR; the TCRdb copy retains only in-frame clones and omits some. The sample holds about 110,000 clones; roughly 87% are singletons and the top ten take 0.71%. V was trimmed by 0 bases and J by 10 bases, leaving 17 bases between them. The CDR3 has 16 residues. Germline V CDR1 and CDR2: SGHDT, YYEEEE. Sequences were derived from unstimulated CD4+ T cells sorted from spleen or lymph node cells, sampled before transplant. The chain couples TRBV5-6 to TRBJ1-6, with D unresolved. This clonotype was sampled from a human donor who was the organ donor for an intestinal transplant. The CDR3, as DNA: TGTGCCAGCAGCTTGGCCGGGTCAGGTTATGGGTCACCCCTCCACTTT. Its protein is CASSLAGSGYGSPLHF.